The clone carrying this T cell receptor (beta chain) has at least ten counts. The antigen remains unidentified. CD8+CD57+ cell expansion, shown by flow cytometry, had occurred in the patients selected for sequencing. Severe acquired aplastic anemia was the diagnosis recorded for all patients. Therapy had not been given to patients before blood sampling. These data come from a study of CD8+CD57+ T cells in acquired aplastic anemia. Notes on the study in general: Patients and controls were not found to differ significantly in CD8+ Simpson's diversity.

Germline CDR1 and CDR2: DFQATT and SNEGSKA (reference sequence). CDR3 length equals 14 residues. The J segment lost 5 bases and the V segment lost 6 bases, leaving 12 bases of the junction unmatched. Genomic DNA was employed as the template in profiling TCR beta VDJ and CDR3. TCRdb used MiXCR to reprocess the reads, holding one entry per CDR3 protein. The table records roughly 240,000 distinct CDR3 sequences, around half of them present only once. The sequencing sample was made of sorted CD4+, CD8+, or CD8+CD57+ T cells (not recorded which) from PBMCs. The sequence derives from a human donor with aplastic anemia. The chain has TRBV20-1 and TRBJ2-5; TRBD2 matches at 7 bases. CDR3 sequence (DNA): TGCAGTGCCTTGAAAAGGGAGGGCCGGGAGACCCAGTACTTC. Translation: CSALKREGRETQYF.